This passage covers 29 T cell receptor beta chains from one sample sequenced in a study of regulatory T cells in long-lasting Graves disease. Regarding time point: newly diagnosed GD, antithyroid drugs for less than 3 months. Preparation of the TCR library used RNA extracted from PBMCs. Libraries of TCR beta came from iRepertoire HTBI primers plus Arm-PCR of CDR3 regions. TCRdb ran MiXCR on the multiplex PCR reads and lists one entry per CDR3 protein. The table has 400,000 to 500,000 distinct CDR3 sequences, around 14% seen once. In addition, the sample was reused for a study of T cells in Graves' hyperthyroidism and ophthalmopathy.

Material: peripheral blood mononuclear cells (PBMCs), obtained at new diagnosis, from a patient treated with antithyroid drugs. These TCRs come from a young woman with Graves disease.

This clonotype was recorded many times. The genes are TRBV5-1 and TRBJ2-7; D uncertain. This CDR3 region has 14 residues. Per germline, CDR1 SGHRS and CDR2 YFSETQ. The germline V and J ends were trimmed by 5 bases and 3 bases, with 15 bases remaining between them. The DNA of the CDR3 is TGCGCCAGCAGATTGTGGGCAGCCGACTACGAGCAGTACTTC. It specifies CASRLWAADYEQYF.

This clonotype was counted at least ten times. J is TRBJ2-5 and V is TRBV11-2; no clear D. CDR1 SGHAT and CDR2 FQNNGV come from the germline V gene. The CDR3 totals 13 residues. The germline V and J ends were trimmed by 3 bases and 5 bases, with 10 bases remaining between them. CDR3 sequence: CASSLGLGETQYF. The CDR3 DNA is TGTGCCAGCAGCTTGGGGTTGGGGGAGACCCAGTACTTC.

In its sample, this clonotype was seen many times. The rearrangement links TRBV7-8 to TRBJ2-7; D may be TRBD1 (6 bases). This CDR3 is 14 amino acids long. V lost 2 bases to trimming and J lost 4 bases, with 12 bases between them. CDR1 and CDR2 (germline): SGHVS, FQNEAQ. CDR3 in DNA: TGTGCCAGCAGCTTACAACAGGGCTATTACGAGCAGTACTTC. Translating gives CASSLQQGYYEQYF.

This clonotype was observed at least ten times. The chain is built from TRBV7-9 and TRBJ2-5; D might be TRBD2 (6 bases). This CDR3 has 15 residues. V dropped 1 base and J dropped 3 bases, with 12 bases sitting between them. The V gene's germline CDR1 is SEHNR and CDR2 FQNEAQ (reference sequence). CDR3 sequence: CASSLGRKREETQYF. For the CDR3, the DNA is TGTGCCAGCAGCTTAGGTAGAAAGCGGGAAGAGACCCAGTACTTC.

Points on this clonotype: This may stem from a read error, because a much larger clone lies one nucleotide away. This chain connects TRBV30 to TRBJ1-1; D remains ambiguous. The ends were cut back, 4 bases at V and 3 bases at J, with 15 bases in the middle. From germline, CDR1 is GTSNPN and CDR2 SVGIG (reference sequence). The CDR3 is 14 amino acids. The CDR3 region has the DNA TGTGCCTGGACTAGCGGAAGGGTGGACACTGAAGCTTTCTTT. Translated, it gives CAWTSGRVDTEAFF. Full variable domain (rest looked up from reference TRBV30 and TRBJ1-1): SQTIHQWPATLVQPVGSPLSLECTVEGTSNPNLYWYRQAAGRGLQLLFYSVGIGQISSEVPQNLSASRPQDRQFILSSKKLLLSDSGFYLCAWTSGRVDTEAFFGQGTRLTVV.

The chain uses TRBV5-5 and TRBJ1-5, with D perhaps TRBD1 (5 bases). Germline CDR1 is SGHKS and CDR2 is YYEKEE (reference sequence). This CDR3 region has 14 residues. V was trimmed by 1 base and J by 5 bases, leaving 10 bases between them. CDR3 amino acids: CASSLPGVHQPQHF. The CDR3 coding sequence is TGTGCCAGCAGCTTGCCGGGGGTTCATCAGCCCCAGCATTTT.

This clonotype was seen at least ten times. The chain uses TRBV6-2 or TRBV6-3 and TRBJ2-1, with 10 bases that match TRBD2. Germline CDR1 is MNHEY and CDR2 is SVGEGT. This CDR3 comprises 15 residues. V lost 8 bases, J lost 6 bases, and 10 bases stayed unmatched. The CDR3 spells CASLRPSGRANEQFF. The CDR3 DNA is TGTGCCAGCTTACGTCCCAGCGGGAGGGCCAATGAGCAGTTCTTC.

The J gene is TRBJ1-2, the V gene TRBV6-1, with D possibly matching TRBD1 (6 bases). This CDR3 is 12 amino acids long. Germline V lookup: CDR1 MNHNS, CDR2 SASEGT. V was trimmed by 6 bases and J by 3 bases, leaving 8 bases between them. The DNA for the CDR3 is TGTGCCAGCAGGACAGGTGACTATGGCTACACCTTC. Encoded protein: CASRTGDYGYTF.

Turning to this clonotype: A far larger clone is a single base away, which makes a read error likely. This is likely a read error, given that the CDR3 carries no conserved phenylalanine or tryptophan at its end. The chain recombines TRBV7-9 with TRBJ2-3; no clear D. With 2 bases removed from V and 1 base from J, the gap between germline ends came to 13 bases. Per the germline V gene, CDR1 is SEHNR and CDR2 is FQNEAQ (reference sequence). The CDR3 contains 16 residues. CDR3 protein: CASSLKWQIGTDTQYY. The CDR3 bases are TGTGCCAGCAGCTTAAAGTGGCAGATTGGCACAGATACGCAGTATTAT.

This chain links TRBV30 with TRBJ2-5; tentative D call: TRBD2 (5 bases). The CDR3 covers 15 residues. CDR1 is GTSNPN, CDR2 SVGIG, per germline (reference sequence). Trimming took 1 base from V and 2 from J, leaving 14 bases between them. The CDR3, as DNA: TGTGCCTGGAGTGGGGGAGATCCGGTTCAAGAGACCCAGTACTTC. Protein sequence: CAWSGGDPVQETQYF.

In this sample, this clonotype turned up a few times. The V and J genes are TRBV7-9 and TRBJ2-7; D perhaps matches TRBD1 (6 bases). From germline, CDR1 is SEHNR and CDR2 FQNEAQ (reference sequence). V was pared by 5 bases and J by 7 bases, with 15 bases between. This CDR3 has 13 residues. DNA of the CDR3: TGTGCCAGCAGCCCCCCAGGGGCCAATGAGCAGTACTTC. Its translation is CASSPPGANEQYF.

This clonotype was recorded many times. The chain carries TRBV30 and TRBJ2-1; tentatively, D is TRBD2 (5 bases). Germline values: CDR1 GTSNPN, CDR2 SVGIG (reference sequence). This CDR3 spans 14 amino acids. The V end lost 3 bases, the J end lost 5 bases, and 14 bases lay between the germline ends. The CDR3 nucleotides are TGTGCCTGGAGCAAATCGGGAACCCACAATGAGCAGTTCTTC. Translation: CAWSKSGTHNEQFF.

In DNA form, the CDR3 reads TGTGCCAGCAGCTTGGCAGGGGGAACCTATAATTCACCCCTCCACTTT. Encoded protein: CASSLAGGTYNSPLHF. The chain carries TRBV5-6 and TRBJ1-6; TRBD1 matches at 7 bases. V trimming: 0 bases; J trimming: 2 bases; junction bases outside the gene matches: 2. The germline CDR1 and CDR2 sequences are SGHDT and YYEEEE. The CDR3 contains 16 residues.

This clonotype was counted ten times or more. In DNA, the CDR3 is TGTGCCAGCAGCCCTAGCGGGAAACTATACGAGCAGTACTTC. It is translated as CASSPSGKLYEQYF. This chain links TRBV7-3 with TRBJ2-7; TRBD2 matches at 9 bases. The CDR3 has 14 residues. Looked up from germline, CDR1 is SGHTA and CDR2 is FQGTGA. V dropped 5 bases and J dropped 4; count of bases not matched to a gene: 6.

The CDR3 DNA reads as TGTGCCAGCAGCCTAGAGGAGGGGCAGGTCAAGCAGTACTTC. Its translation: CASSLEEGQVKQYF. J is TRBJ2-7 and V is TRBV3-1; TRBD2 is a possible D gene (6 bases). The V end lost 4 bases, the J end lost 8 bases, and 18 bases lay between the germline ends. CDR1 and CDR2 (germline): LGHDT, YNNKEL (reference sequence). This CDR3 comprises 14 residues.

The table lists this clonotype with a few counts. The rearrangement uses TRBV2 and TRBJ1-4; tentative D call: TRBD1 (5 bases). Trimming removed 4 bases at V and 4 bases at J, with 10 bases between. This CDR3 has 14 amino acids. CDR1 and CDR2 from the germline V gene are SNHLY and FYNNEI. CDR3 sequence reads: CASSGMTDNEKLFF. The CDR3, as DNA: TGTGCCAGCAGTGGAATGACAGATAATGAAAAACTGTTTTTT.

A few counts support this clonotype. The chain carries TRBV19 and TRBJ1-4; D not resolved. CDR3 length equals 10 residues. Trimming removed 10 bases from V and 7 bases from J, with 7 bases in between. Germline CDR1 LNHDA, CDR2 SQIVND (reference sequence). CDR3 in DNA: TGTGCCACCGGAGCTGAAAAACTGTTTTTT. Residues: CATGAEKLFF.

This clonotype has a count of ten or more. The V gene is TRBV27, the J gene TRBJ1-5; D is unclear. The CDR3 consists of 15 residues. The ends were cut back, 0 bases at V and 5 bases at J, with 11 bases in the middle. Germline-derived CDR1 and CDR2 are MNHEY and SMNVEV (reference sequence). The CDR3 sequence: CASSLSRAIDQPQHF. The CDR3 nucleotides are TGTGCCAGCAGTTTATCGAGGGCAATCGATCAGCCCCAGCATTTT.

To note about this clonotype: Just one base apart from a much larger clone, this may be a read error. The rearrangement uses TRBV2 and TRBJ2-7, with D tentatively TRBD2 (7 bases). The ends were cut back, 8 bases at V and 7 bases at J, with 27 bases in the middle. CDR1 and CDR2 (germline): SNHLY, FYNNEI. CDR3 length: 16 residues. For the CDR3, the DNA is TGTGCCAGCCTCACTGGGGGGGCTAGGAGAGATGGTGAGCAGTACTTC. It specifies CASLTGGARRDGEQYF.

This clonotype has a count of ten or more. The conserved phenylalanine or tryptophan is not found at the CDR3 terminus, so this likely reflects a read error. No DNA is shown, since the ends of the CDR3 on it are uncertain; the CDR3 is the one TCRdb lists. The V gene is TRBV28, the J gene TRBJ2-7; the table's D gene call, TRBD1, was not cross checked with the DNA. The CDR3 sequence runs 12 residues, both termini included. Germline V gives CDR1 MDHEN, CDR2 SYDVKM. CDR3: CASGAYGQGPIL.

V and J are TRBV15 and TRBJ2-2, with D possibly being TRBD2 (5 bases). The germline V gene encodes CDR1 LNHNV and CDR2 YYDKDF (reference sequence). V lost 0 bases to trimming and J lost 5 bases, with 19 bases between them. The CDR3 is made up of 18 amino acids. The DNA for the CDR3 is TGTGCCACCAGCAGAGATCTTGGCGGTTTGGGCGGGACCGGGGAGCTGTTTTTT. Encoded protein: CATSRDLGGLGGTGELFF.

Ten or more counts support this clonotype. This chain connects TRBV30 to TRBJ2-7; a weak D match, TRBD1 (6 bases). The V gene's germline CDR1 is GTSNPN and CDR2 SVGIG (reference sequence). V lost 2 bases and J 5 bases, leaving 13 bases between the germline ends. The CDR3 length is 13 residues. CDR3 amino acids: CAWSIGGGNEQYF. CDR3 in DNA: TGTGCCTGGAGTATAGGGGGTGGAAACGAGCAGTACTTC.

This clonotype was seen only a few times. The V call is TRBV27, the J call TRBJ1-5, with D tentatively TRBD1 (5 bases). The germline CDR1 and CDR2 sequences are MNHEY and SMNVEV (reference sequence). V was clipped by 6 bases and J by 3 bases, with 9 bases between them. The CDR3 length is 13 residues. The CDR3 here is CASRPGYNQPQHF. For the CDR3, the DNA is TGTGCCAGCAGGCCAGGGTACAATCAGCCCCAGCATTTT.

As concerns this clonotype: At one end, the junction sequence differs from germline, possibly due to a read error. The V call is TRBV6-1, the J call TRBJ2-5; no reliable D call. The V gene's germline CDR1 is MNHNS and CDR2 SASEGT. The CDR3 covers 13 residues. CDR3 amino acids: CATSSTPEETQYF. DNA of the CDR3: TGTGCCACCAGTAGTACGCCTGAAGAGACCCAGTACTTC.

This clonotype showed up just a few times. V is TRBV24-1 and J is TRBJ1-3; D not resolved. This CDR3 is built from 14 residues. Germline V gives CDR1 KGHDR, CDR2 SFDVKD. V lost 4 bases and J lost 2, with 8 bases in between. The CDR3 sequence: CATSESGTGNTIYF. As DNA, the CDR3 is TGTGCCACCAGTGAGTCCGGGACTGGAAACACCATATATTTT.

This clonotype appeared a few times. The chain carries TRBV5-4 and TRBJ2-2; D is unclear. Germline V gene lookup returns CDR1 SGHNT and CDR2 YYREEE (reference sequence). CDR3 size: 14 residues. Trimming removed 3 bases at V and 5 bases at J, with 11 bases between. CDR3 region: CASSSDFKTGELFF. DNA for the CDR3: TGTGCCAGCAGCTCCGACTTTAAAACCGGGGAGCTGTTTTTT.

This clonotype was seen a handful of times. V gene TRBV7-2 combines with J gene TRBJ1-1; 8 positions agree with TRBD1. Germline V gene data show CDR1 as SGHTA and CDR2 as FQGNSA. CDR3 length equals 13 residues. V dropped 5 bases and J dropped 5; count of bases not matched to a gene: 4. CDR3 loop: CASSDRGGTEAFF. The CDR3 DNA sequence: TGTGCCAGCAGCGACAGGGGAGGGACTGAAGCTTTCTTT.

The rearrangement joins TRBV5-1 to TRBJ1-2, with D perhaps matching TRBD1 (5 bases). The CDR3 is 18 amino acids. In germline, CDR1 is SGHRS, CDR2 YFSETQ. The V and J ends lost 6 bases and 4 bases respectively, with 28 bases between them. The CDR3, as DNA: TGCGCCAGCATGGGACCTACGACCCTAGACGACGAGGGCTATGGCTACACCTTC. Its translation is CASMGPTTLDDEGYGYTF.

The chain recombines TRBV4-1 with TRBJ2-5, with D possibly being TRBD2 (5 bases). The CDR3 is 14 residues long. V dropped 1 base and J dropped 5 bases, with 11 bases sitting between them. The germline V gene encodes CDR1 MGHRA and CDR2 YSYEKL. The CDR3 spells CASSQGTRMETQYF. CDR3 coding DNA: TGCGCCAGCAGCCAAGGGACTCGTATGGAGACCCAGTACTTC.